This entry is about one T cell receptor (beta chain). The CDR3 is made up of 16 amino acids. Trimming pared 3 bases from V and 3 bases from J, leaving 14 bases between. Germline CDR1 and CDR2: SGHNT and YENEEA. These data are taken from a study of shared clonotypes between healthy human individuals. The wider study: Serving as donors were two women and a few men, whose ages spanned 18 to 49.

Here immunoSEQ multiplex PCR was the method, and the copy in TCRdb shows in-frame clones only, minus some. The table records fewer than 350,000 clones, around 87% of them present only once. The source material was memory CD8+ T cells sorted from blood. Documented subset: CD45RO+ cells pooled with CCR7-negative TemRA cells. This clonotype was obtained from a man younger than 30 in good health. The chain carries TRBV11-3 and TRBJ2-2; D may correspond to TRBD1 or TRBD2 (5 bases each). The DNA of the CDR3 is TGTGCCAGCAGCTTGTCCCCGGGGCTGGACACCGGGGAGCTGTTTTTT. It is translated as CASSLSPGLDTGELFF.